These 22 T cell receptor beta chains came from one sample sequenced in a study of T cell responses to AZD1222 COVID-19 vaccine. Assay used: immunoSEQ multiplex PCR; TCRdb lists only in-frame clones, some missing. The sample lists 80,000 to 90,000 clones, more than 75% occurring once. Sequenced here: peripheral blood, sampled on day 0 of AZD1222 vaccination. The receptor set was obtained from an adult in good health.

This chain links TRBV19 with TRBJ1-6, with 7 bases that match TRBD1. The CDR3 has 13 residues. The V and J ends lost 10 bases and 6 bases, in that order; junction bases with no gene match: 6. CDR1 and CDR2 from the germline V gene are LNHDA and SQIVND (reference sequence). The DNA for the CDR3 is TGTGCCACACGGGGACAGACTAATTCACCCCTCCACTTT. Its protein is CATRGQTNSPLHF.

This clone came up a few times. This chain uses TRBV11-3 with TRBJ1-3, with TRBD1 matching 8 bases. The CDR3 runs to 14 residues. Germline loops: CDR1 SGHNT, CDR2 YENEEA. After removal of 5 bases from V and 2 bases from J, the junction contained 2 bases not matched to a gene. Here the CDR3 reads CASSPTGAGNTIYF. DNA for the CDR3: TGTGCCAGCAGCCCGACAGGGGCTGGAAACACCATATATTTT.

The gene calls are TRBV5-1 and TRBJ2-7; 10 positions match TRBD2. V trimming: 2 bases; J trimming: 5 bases; junction bases outside the gene matches: 4. The length of the CDR3 is 14 residues. Germline assignment: CDR1 SGHRS and CDR2 YFSETQ. CDR3 DNA sequence: TGCGCCAGCAGCTTCACTAGCGGGAACCACGAGCAGTACTTC. It encodes CASSFTSGNHEQYF.

The CDR3 is CASSPMAETGTGELFF. For the CDR3, the DNA is TGTGCCAGCAGTCCCATGGCGGAGACCGGCACCGGGGAGCTGTTTTTT. The V call is TRBV28, the J call TRBJ2-2, with D hard to call. The length of the CDR3 is 16 residues. Germline assignment: CDR1 MDHEN and CDR2 SYDVKM. The V and J ends lost 5 bases and 4 bases respectively, with 17 bases between them.

The chain joins TRBV5-1 to TRBJ1-1; TRBD1 agrees at 12 bases. The CDR3 has 15 residues. Trimming at V came to 6 bases and at J to 6 bases, leaving 9 bases not matched to a gene. The germline gives CDR1 SGHRS, CDR2 YFSETQ. CDR3 bases: TGCGCCAGCAAACCGGGACAGGGGGCATTAGCTGAAGCTTTCTTT. Encoded protein: CASKPGQGALAEAFF.

V and J are TRBV5-1 and TRBJ2-1, with TRBD2 as a possible D gene (5 bases). V was shortened by 1 base and J by 7 bases, with 24 bases between the two germline ends. The CDR3 runs 18 residues. The germline gives CDR1 SGHRS, CDR2 YFSETQ. The CDR3 DNA reads as TGCGCCAGCAGCTTGAAGGGCGGGCAACCTAGAATTGGGAATGAGCAGTTCTTC. It specifies CASSLKGGQPRIGNEQFF.

The table lists this clone with a count of one. The chain is built from TRBV19 and TRBJ2-2; tentatively, D is TRBD2 (6 bases). The length of the CDR3 is 13 residues. The ends were cut back, 10 bases at V and 0 bases at J, with 9 bases in the middle. CDR1 LNHDA and CDR2 SQIVND come from the germline V gene (reference sequence). CDR3 nucleotides: TGTGCCACAATAGCGGCGAACACCGGGGAGCTGTTTTTT. Protein sequence: CATIAANTGELFF.

The chain combines TRBV2 with TRBJ1-5; the D is unclear. Deletions cut 4 bases from V and 0 bases from J, with 10 bases between. Germline V gene data show CDR1 as SNHLY and CDR2 as FYNNEI. CDR3 size: 15 residues. The CDR3 spells CASSAGSNSNQPQHF. CDR3 in DNA: TGTGCCAGCAGTGCCGGTTCCAATAGCAATCAGCCCCAGCATTTT.

The gene calls are TRBV10-2 and TRBJ1-3, with D unresolved. CDR1 and CDR2 from the germline V gene are WSHSY and SAAADI. The CDR3 loop spans 15 amino acids. With 6 bases removed from V and 0 bases from J, the gap between germline ends came to 12 bases. The CDR3: CASSKHSSSGNTIYF. The DNA for the CDR3 is TGCGCCAGCAGCAAACACTCGAGCTCTGGAAACACCATATATTTT.

The V call is TRBV7-9, the J call TRBJ1-5, with D unclear. Germline CDR1 and CDR2: SEHNR and FQNEAQ (reference sequence). Trimming stripped 5 bases from V and 0 bases from J, with 8 bases between. The CDR3 is 14 residues long. The CDR3 is CASSKINSNQPQHF. In nucleotides, the CDR3 is TGTGCCAGCAGCAAAATAAATAGCAATCAGCCCCAGCATTTT.

This chain joins TRBV7-9 and TRBJ1-1; possible D gene TRBD1, 6 bases. This CDR3 is 14 amino acids long. Deletions cut 5 bases from V and 4 bases from J, with 14 bases between. The germline V gene encodes CDR1 SEHNR and CDR2 FQNEAQ (reference sequence). CDR3 region: CASSTVTGFTEAFF. In nucleotides, the CDR3 is TGTGCCAGCAGCACAGTAACAGGGTTCACTGAAGCTTTCTTT.

The chain employs TRBV12-3 or TRBV12-4 and TRBJ1-1; the D gene is possibly TRBD1 (5 bases). The CDR3 is made up of 13 amino acids. Trimming shortened V by 6 bases and J by 1 base, and 9 bases separated the two germline ends. In nucleotides, the CDR3 is TGTGCCAGCAGCTACGACAGGAACACTGAAGCTTTCTTT. It translates to CASSYDRNTEAFF.

This clone has a handful of counts. This chain uses TRBV3-1 (or the pseudogene TRBV3-2) with TRBJ1-3; D is possibly TRBD1 (6 bases). V was trimmed by 4 bases and J by 4 bases, leaving 8 bases between them. The germline V gene has CDR1 LGHDT and CDR2 YNNKEL (reference sequence). This CDR3 is 13 amino acids long. DNA for the CDR3: TGTGCCAGCAGCCGCAGGGGCGGAAACACCATATATTTT. Translation gives CASSRRGGNTIYF.

This clone was seen just once. The gene calls are TRBV30 and TRBJ2-7, with 8 bases matching TRBD1. The CDR3 loop spans 13 amino acids. After removal of 2 bases from V and 7 bases from J, the junction contained 7 bases not matched to a gene. Germline assignment: CDR1 GTSNPN and CDR2 SVGIG (reference sequence). DNA of the CDR3: TGTGCCTGGAGTTGGACAGGGCTGAGGGAGCAGTACTTC. The encoded protein is CAWSWTGLREQYF.

This chain uses TRBV12-5 with TRBJ2-7, with 7 positions matching TRBD1. The CDR3 spans 14 residues. The J segment lost 5 bases and the V segment lost 6 bases, leaving 10 bases of the junction unmatched. The germline V gene has CDR1 LGHNT and CDR2 FRNRAP. This CDR3 reads CASGTTDRVHEQYF. In nucleotides, the CDR3 is TGTGCTAGTGGAACCACCGACAGGGTCCACGAGCAGTACTTC.

The V call is TRBV4-1, the J call TRBJ1-6; D uncertain. This CDR3 is built from 17 residues. Germline CDR1 is MGHRA and CDR2 is YSYEKL. Trimming pared 0 bases from V and 0 bases from J, leaving 9 bases between. The CDR3 region is CASSQDLRSSYNSPLHF. The CDR3 DNA reads TGCGCCAGCAGCCAAGATCTTCGAAGCTCCTATAATTCACCCCTCCACTTT.

The chain has TRBV3-1 (or the pseudogene TRBV3-2) and TRBJ1-2; no firm D call. Trimming stripped 2 bases from V and 5 bases from J, with 15 bases between. Germline CDR1 and CDR2: LGHDT and YNNKEL (reference sequence). The CDR3 loop spans 15 amino acids. This CDR3 reads CASSQLGGGFYGYTF. For the CDR3, the DNA is TGTGCCAGCAGCCAACTCGGAGGAGGATTTTATGGCTACACCTTC.

A few counts support this clone. The chain is built from TRBV3-1 (or the pseudogene TRBV3-2) and TRBJ1-2; D remains ambiguous. With 1 base removed from V and 1 base from J, the gap between germline ends came to 16 bases. Looked up from germline, CDR1 is LGHDT and CDR2 is YNNKEL (reference sequence). The CDR3 spans 17 residues. CDR3 nucleotide sequence: TGTGCCAGCAGCCAAGGAGCCGTTCGGAGAATTAACTATGGCTACACCTTC. This encodes CASSQGAVRRINYGYTF.

The rearrangement uses TRBV10-3 and TRBJ2-7, with D tentatively TRBD1 or TRBD2 (6 bases each). Trimming removed 4 bases from V and 7 bases from J, with 14 bases in between. The CDR3 is 13 residues long. Germline V gene data show CDR1 as ENHRY and CDR2 as SYGVKD. The CDR3 region has the DNA TGTGCCATCAGTGTAGGGGGGAACGTGGAGCAGTACTTC. Its translation: CAISVGGNVEQYF.

The chain couples TRBV5-1 to TRBJ1-1; 10 positions match TRBD1. The ends lost 4 bases at V and 3 bases at J; junction bases unmatched: 9. This CDR3 has 16 residues. The germline V gene has CDR1 SGHRS and CDR2 YFSETQ. This CDR3 is CASSLMTGGVDTEAFF. The DNA of the CDR3 is TGCGCCAGCAGCCTAATGACAGGGGGCGTAGACACTGAAGCTTTCTTT.

V is TRBV19 and J is TRBJ2-1; 13 nucleotides align to TRBD2. Germline V gives CDR1 LNHDA, CDR2 SQIVND (reference sequence). The CDR3 has 16 residues. J lost 1 base, V lost 4 bases, and 1 base had no gene match. CDR3 nucleotides: TGTGCCAGTAGTAGGACTAGCGGGAGATCCTACAATGAGCAGTTCTTC. It encodes CASSRTSGRSYNEQFF.

CDR3 residues: CASSRQPSGMTDTQYF. CDR3 in DNA: TGTGCCAGCAGTCGACAACCTAGCGGGATGACAGATACGCAGTATTTT. J is TRBJ2-3 and V is TRBV7-3, with TRBD2 matching over 9 bases. Germline V lookup: CDR1 SGHTA, CDR2 FQGTGA. The CDR3 consists of 16 residues. Trimming cost V 6 bases and J 3 bases; bases outside gene matches: 10.